This T cell receptor beta chain was identified in a study of cytomegalovirus exposure and HLA in healthy donors. Study observations and caveats: In an earlier analysis, productive rearrangement rates for most beta V segments clustered near 87% or 30%. Analysis was carried out at a later point, and it linked a missense DCLRE1C variant to TCR beta V- and J-gene trimming.

Researchers ran the PCR with 60 Vbeta and 13 Jbeta primers. Authors' processing steps: A later analysis tallied some 84 million unique TCR beta chains, some 12 million of them shared. Measured with immunoSEQ multiplex PCR; TCRdb has only the in-frame clones, and not every one. The D gene and trimming were derived from the DNA, and the V and J assignments and clone size from that table. The sample consists of roughly 250,000 clones, 75% to 90% of them appearing once. Details on this clone: No antigen is known for it.

Each donor was healthy, and each was a bone marrow donor. The CDR3 runs 15 residues. Trimming at V came to 6 bases and at J to 2 bases, leaving 8 bases not matched to a gene. Germline V lookup: CDR1 MNHEY, CDR2 SMNVEV (reference sequence). The V gene is TRBV27, the J gene TRBJ2-7; TRBD2 aligns across 9 bases. The specimen was PBMCs. This receptor was identified in a girl aged 2-10 years in good health and CMV-seronegative. CDR3 protein: CASRTLAGPTYEQYF. Written as DNA, the CDR3 is TGTGCCAGCAGGACACTAGCGGGCCCTACCTACGAGCAGTACTTC.